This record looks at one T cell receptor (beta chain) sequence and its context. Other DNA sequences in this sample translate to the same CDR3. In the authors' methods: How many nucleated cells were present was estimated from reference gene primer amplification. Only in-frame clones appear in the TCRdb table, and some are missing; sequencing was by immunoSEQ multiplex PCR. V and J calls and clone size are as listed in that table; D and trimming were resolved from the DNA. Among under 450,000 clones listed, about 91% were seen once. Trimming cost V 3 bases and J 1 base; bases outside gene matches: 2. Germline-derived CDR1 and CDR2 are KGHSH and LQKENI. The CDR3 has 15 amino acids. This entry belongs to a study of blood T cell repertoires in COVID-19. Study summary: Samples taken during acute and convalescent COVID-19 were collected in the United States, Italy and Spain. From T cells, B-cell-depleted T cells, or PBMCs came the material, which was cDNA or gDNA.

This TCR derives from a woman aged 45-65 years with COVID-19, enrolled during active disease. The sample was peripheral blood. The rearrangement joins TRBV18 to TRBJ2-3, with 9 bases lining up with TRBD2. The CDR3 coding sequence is TGTGCCAGCTCACCGGGACTAGCAGGCACAGATACGCAGTATTTT. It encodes CASSPGLAGTDTQYF.